Listed here are 2 T cell receptor beta chains from one sample, sequenced in a study of beta chain features in type 1 diabetes. Study conclusions and caveats: Shortening that was moderate but significant affected the TCRB CDR3s of Type 1 diabetes patients in all four CD4+ subsets.

These receptors are not linked to any known antigen. The entirety of the isolated RNA underwent reverse transcription, so expressed TCRB transcripts were sequenced. Repertoires were generated with immunoSEQ multiplex PCR, while TCRdb's copy carries only in-frame clones and drops some. The profile shows roughly 250,000 clones, approximately 20% of them singletons. Sample: naive CD4+ T cells from blood. Every receptor here comes from a woman aged 40 to 55 with type 1 diabetes.

V usage is TRBV11-2 and J usage is TRBJ2-1, with TRBD2 identical over 8 bases. Germline V gene lookup returns CDR1 SGHAT and CDR2 FQNNGV. This CDR3 contains 16 residues. V was clipped by 4 bases and J by 0 bases; unmatched bases: 5. CDR3 sequence: CASSYIAGSSYNEQFF. The CDR3, as DNA: TGTGCCAGCAGCTACATAGCGGGAAGCTCCTACAATGAGCAGTTCTTC.

This chain uses TRBV9 with TRBJ2-7; weak D call: TRBD1 (5 bases). V dropped 2 bases and J dropped 0 bases, with 6 bases sitting between them. In germline, CDR1 is SGDLS, CDR2 YYNGEE. CDR3 length: 13 residues. The CDR3 sequence is CASSVGHSYEQYF. CDR3 sequence (DNA): TGTGCCAGCAGCGTTGGACACTCCTACGAGCAGTACTTC.